This T cell receptor (beta chain) originates from a study of OX40 agonist ivuxolimab in advanced cancers. In the study overall: Ivuxolimab, which targeted the costimulatory receptor OX40 (CD134), was an agonistic, fully human IgG2 monoclonal antibody. Intravenous ivuxolimab was administered to patients every 2 weeks at six dose levels: 0.01, 0.1, 0.3, 1.5, 3 and 10 mg/kg. The dose-escalation cohort was about 86% male with a mean age of roughly 62 years, ranging from roughly 23 to 80. The point of sequencing TCRbeta in the periphery was to test whether ivuxolimab changed TCR sequence diversity and drove clonal T-cell expansion. Among the 52 dose-escalation patients, about 20 had hepatocellular carcinoma, roughly 15 melanoma, 9 renal cell carcinoma and 9 head and neck cancer. Patients were allowed to have had prior anti-PD-1, anti-PD-L1 or anti-CTLA-4 therapy, and about 40% of the dose-escalation patients had been treated with checkpoint inhibitors. The paper covers the monotherapy dose-escalation part of the phase I ivuxolimab trial, which included N of about 56 patients. Partial responses occurred in three dose-escalation patients: two with cutaneous melanoma and one with hepatocellular carcinoma.

Genomic DNA was extracted from sorted cells for sequencing of the TCRbeta CDR3 region. The immunoSEQ Assay was used to sequence the TCRbeta CDR3 regions. Not all clones reach the TCRdb copy of this immuneACCESS table, which keeps in-frame sequences only. Checked studies attribute under half of the gap to unresolved V genes and leave the rest unexplained. Recorded for this sample are over 50,000 clones; about 91% of them occurred a single time. The ten largest clones add up to 15% to 20% of the sample. Between the V and J ends, shortened by 5 bases and 0 bases respectively, the junction contains 11 bases. The CDR3, cysteine through phenylalanine, is 15 amino acids long. Here the CDR3 DNA is all that survives: 45 bases in frame from base 1. According to the germline V gene (reference sequence), CDR1 reads SEHNR and CDR2 reads FQNEAQ. Results and caveats for the whole study, not just this receptor: After ivuxolimab, expanded clones were on average more numerous among CD8+ T cells than among CD4+ T cells. Clonal expansion of both CD4+ and CD8+ blood T cells was observed from baseline to week 6 at doses 0.1 to 3.0 mg/kg. In the 0.1-3.0 mg/kg groups, partial responders had among the lowest normalized peripheral clonal expansion, particularly in CD8+ T cells. Low levels of normalized T-cell clonal expansion were also shown by some nonresponding patients. The antigen specificity of the peripheral T cells that underwent clonal expansion was not determined.

The trial excluded patients who had a history of autoimmune disease or who were on systemic immunosuppression. In every dose cohort, peripheral blood was drawn for TCR sequencing at baseline, cycle 4 day 1, and cycle 7 day 1. Samples were obtained from an open-label, multicenter, first-in-human phase I dose-escalation trial of ivuxolimab. The trial enrolled adults with locally advanced or metastatic head and neck squamous cell, hepatocellular, melanoma or renal cell carcinoma. Before TCR sequencing, CD4+ and CD8+ T cells were separately sorted from peripheral blood. As for this clone: No cognate antigen has been identified for it. No quality values exist for individual bases; no much larger clone is one base distant.

The sample was CD4+ or CD8+ T cells sorted from blood, taken in a trial of the OX40 agonist ivuxolimab. The clonotype originates from an adult with an advanced solid tumor such as melanoma, head and neck, liver or kidney cancer. In this chain, TRBV7-9 is recombined with TRBJ2-1; the D gene is unclear. The DNA sequence is given as TGTGCCAGCAGCCCACCTAGATTCTCCTACAATGAGCAGTTCTTC. This sequence encodes CASSPPRFSYNEQFF.